The 24 T cell receptor beta chains below all came from one sample that was sequenced in a study of early T cells in non-severe SARS-CoV-2 infection. TCRdb redid the calling of the 5' RACE reads with MiXCR, one entry per CDR3 protein. The table lists around 80,000 distinct CDR3 sequences, approximately 11% of them singletons. The sample here was whole blood, taken at baseline. These receptors were collected from an adult who was a healthcare worker with PCR-confirmed SARS-CoV-2 infection or an uninfected control (not recorded which).

This chain links TRBV5-1 with TRBJ2-6, with a possible D match to TRBD2 (6 bases). The CDR3 runs to 17 residues. V was clipped by 5 bases and J by 0 bases, with 15 bases between them. Germline CDR1 and CDR2: SGHRS and YFSETQ. CDR3: CASRLGGKSSGANVLTF. The CDR3 nucleotides read TGCGCCAGCAGGCTCGGGGGAAAGAGCTCTGGGGCCAACGTCCTGACTTTC.

This clonotype was observed at least ten times. V usage is TRBV7-9 and J usage is TRBJ2-3; D is undetermined. CDR3 length equals 14 residues. V shed 5 bases and J shed 4 bases, with 13 bases lying between them. CDR1 SEHNR and CDR2 FQNEAQ come from the germline V gene (reference sequence). CDR3 coding DNA: TGTGCCAGCAGCCCTCTTTTAACCGCAGATACGCAGTATTTT. It codes for CASSPLLTADTQYF.

This clonotype was observed a few times. V usage is TRBV28 and J usage is TRBJ2-7; the match to TRBD1 covers 11 bases. The CDR3 sequence is 15 residues long. Germline V lookup: CDR1 MDHEN, CDR2 SYDVKM. The V segment lost 6 bases and the J segment 7 bases; nucleotides outside the gene matches: 11. Here the CDR3 reads CASSPHGTGGYEQYF. CDR3 coding DNA: TGTGCCAGCAGCCCCCACGGGACAGGGGGGTATGAGCAGTACTTC.

The sample holds a few counts of this clonotype. The chain links TRBV9 to TRBJ1-5; tentative D call: TRBD1 (5 bases). The V end lost 1 base, the J end lost 8 bases, and 10 bases lay between the germline ends. Per the germline V gene, CDR1 is SGDLS and CDR2 is YYNGEE. CDR3 length equals 13 residues. The CDR3 DNA reads TGTGCCAGCAGCGTACTGGGAGGGGAGCCCCAGCATTTT. Translating it yields CASSVLGGEPQHF.

This clonotype was seen only a few times. V is TRBV5-1 and J is TRBJ2-2; D is unclear. Germline V gene sequence: CDR1 SGHRS, CDR2 YFSETQ. The ends were cut back, 0 bases at V and 1 base at J, with 7 bases in the middle. The CDR3 runs 15 residues. The chain's CDR3 is CASSLGRMNTGELFF. The CDR3 nucleotides are TGCGCCAGCAGCTTGGGACGGATGAACACCGGGGAGCTGTTTTTT.

This clonotype was counted many times. This sequence joins TRBV25-1 and TRBJ1-5; D unresolved. The CDR3 is 14 residues long. V dropped 3 bases and J dropped 7 bases, with 13 bases sitting between them. Germline CDR1 MGHDK, CDR2 SYGVNS. The CDR3: CASSEITAGQPQHF. The CDR3 DNA follows: TGTGCCAGCAGTGAGATAACAGCGGGACAGCCCCAGCATTTT.

The rearrangement links TRBV7-2 to TRBJ2-3; D is possibly TRBD2 (6 bases). This CDR3 comprises 16 residues. Germline loops: CDR1 SGHTA, CDR2 FQGNSA. Trimming took 5 bases from V and 1 from J, leaving 16 bases between them. The CDR3: CASSRGRSDRTDTQYF. In DNA form, the CDR3 reads TGTGCCAGCAGCCGAGGGAGGTCAGACCGCACAGATACGCAGTATTTT.

The table lists this clonotype with a few counts. This chain joins TRBV2 and TRBJ2-2; 8 bases fit TRBD2. The CDR3 is made up of 17 amino acids. From germline, CDR1 is SNHLY and CDR2 FYNNEI. Trimming took 2 bases from V and 0 from J; bases not matched to a gene: 5. CDR3 nucleotide sequence: TGTGCCAGCAGTGAAACTAGCGGAACCCCGAACACCGGGGAGCTGTTTTTT. It codes for CASSETSGTPNTGELFF.

The chain combines TRBV28 with TRBJ1-5; the D is unclear. The CDR3 extends over 12 amino acids. Trimming shortened V by 11 bases and J by 15 bases, and 23 bases separated the two germline ends. The germline gives CDR1 MDHEN, CDR2 SYDVKM. CDR3 nucleotides: TGTGCCGTCGGGGAGGCCGTTGGTTATTCGCATTTT. Its translation: CAVGEAVGYSHF.

This clonotype was seen more than once but under ten times. The rearrangement links TRBV11-2 to TRBJ2-7; perhaps TRBD2 as D (5 bases). Germline CDR1 SGHAT, CDR2 FQNNGV. This CDR3 has 16 amino acids. The V end was cut by 1 base, the J end by 0 bases, with 13 bases between. The CDR3 sequence: CASSLASGESSYEQYF. CDR3 nucleotide sequence: TGTGCCAGCAGCTTAGCTAGTGGGGAGAGCTCCTACGAGCAGTACTTC. Combining the CDR3 with reference TRBV11-2 and TRBJ2-7 gives the whole variable domain EAGVAQSPRYKIIEKRQSVAFWCNPISGHATLYWYQQILGQGPKLLIQFQNNGVVDDSQLPKDRFSAERLKGVDSTLKIQPAKLEDSAVYLCASSLASGESSYEQYFGPGTRLTVT.

This clonotype was seen repeatedly, ten times or more. The chain couples TRBV19 to TRBJ2-2, with no clear D. The CDR3 loop spans 16 amino acids. V shed 1 base and J shed 1 base, with 10 bases lying between them. CDR1 LNHDA and CDR2 SQIVND come from the germline V gene (reference sequence). This CDR3 reads CASSIGRSRNTGELFF. The CDR3 bases are TGTGCCAGTAGTATAGGGCGGTCAAGGAACACCGGGGAGCTGTTTTTT.

This clonotype was recorded a few times. The rearrangement links TRBV20-1 to TRBJ2-7; tentatively, D is TRBD2 (5 bases). Germline V gives CDR1 DFQATT, CDR2 SNEGSKA (reference sequence). Trimming removed 4 bases from V and 7 bases from J, with 14 bases in between. The CDR3 has 12 amino acids. CDR3 coding DNA: TGCAGTGCTATACGGGGTAGTGGGGAGCAGTACTTC. Translating gives CSAIRGSGEQYF.

This chain connects TRBV7-2 to TRBJ1-6; possible D gene TRBD1, 6 bases. Germline CDR1 is SGHTA and CDR2 is FQGNSA. This CDR3 contains 14 residues. V lost 1 base and J lost 6, with 7 bases in between. This CDR3 is CASSLVDSNSPLHF. The CDR3 DNA reads TGTGCCAGCAGCTTAGTGGACAGTAATTCACCCCTCCACTTT.

For this clonotype: A much larger clone sits a single nucleotide away, making a read error possible. This chain connects TRBV10-2 to TRBJ2-3; maybe TRBD2 (6 bases). The germline V gene encodes CDR1 WSHSY and CDR2 SAAADI. Trimming took 5 bases from V and 2 from J, leaving 11 bases between them. The CDR3 is 14 residues long. The CDR3 spells CASSSVADTDTQYF. The CDR3 DNA sequence: TGCGCCAGCAGTTCCGTAGCGGACACAGATACGCAGTATTTT.

The chain combines TRBV4-3 with TRBJ2-2; 7 bases agree with TRBD1. This CDR3 contains 16 residues. Germline V gives CDR1 LGHNA, CDR2 YSLEER. The V and J ends lost 0 bases and 9 bases, in that order; junction bases with no gene match: 10. The CDR3 bases are TGCGCCAGCAGCCAAGAAGGACAGGTGCCTTTTCGGGAGCTGTTTTTT. The encoded protein is CASSQEGQVPFRELFF.

There are a few counts of this clonotype. The chain uses TRBV28 and TRBJ2-3; no reliable D call. CDR1 and CDR2 from the germline V gene are MDHEN and SYDVKM. The CDR3 has 16 amino acids. V shed 7 bases and J shed 4 bases, with 21 bases lying between them. The CDR3 protein is CASTLTPALGADTQYF. CDR3 nucleotide sequence: TGTGCCAGCACCCTCACCCCGGCCTTAGGTGCAGATACGCAGTATTTT. Supplemented by reference TRBV28 and TRBJ2-3, the full variable domain reads DVKVTQSSRYLVKRTGEKVFLECVQDMDHENMFWYRQDPGLGLRLIYFSYDVKMKEKGDIPEGYSVSREKKERFSLILESASTNQTSMYLCASTLTPALGADTQYFGPGTRLTVL.

The J gene is TRBJ2-5, the V gene TRBV20-1; 8 bases are shared with TRBD2. The V gene's germline CDR1 is DFQATT and CDR2 SNEGSKA (reference sequence). CDR3 size: 16 residues. After removal of 0 bases from V and 1 base from J, the junction contained 7 bases not matched to a gene. The CDR3: CSARDPSGGGQETQYF. CDR3 DNA: TGCAGTGCTAGAGATCCTTCGGGAGGGGGCCAAGAGACCCAGTACTTC.

A few counts support this clonotype. The chain employs TRBV27 and TRBJ1-2, with 7 bases lining up with TRBD1. From germline, CDR1 is MNHEY and CDR2 SMNVEV (reference sequence). The CDR3 loop spans 14 amino acids. Trimming cost V 8 bases and J 0 bases; bases outside gene matches: 6. CDR3 DNA sequence: TGTGCCAGCGGCCGGGACAGAGCTAACTATGGCTACACCTTC. It translates to CASGRDRANYGYTF.

This clonotype was counted at least ten times. This sequence joins TRBV28 and TRBJ2-1; 9 bases map to TRBD1. This CDR3 has 16 amino acids. The germline CDR1 and CDR2 sequences are MDHEN and SYDVKM. J was trimmed by 7 bases and V by 4 bases; bases with no gene match: 11. CDR3 bases: TGTGCCAGCAGTTCACCCCCGGGACAGGGTCGAAATGAGCAGTTCTTC. This gives the protein CASSSPPGQGRNEQFF. Combining the CDR3 with reference TRBV28 and TRBJ2-1 gives the whole variable domain DVKVTQSSRYLVKRTGEKVFLECVQDMDHENMFWYRQDPGLGLRLIYFSYDVKMKEKGDIPEGYSVSREKKERFSLILESASTNQTSMYLCASSSPPGQGRNEQFFGPGTRLTVL.

This chain's CDR3 is CASSFLATMSYEQYF. DNA for the CDR3: TGTGCCAGCAGTTTCCTGGCAACTATGTCCTACGAGCAGTACTTC. The rearrangement joins TRBV28 to TRBJ2-7, with D unclear. The CDR3 sequence is 15 residues long. The germline V and J ends were trimmed by 3 bases and 1 base, with 13 bases remaining between them. Germline CDR1 reads MDHEN; CDR2 reads SYDVKM.

The chain recombines TRBV7-6 with TRBJ1-3, with 12 positions matching TRBD1. Trimming removed 3 bases from V and 1 base from J; junction bases left unmatched: 4. This CDR3 is 17 amino acids long. Germline assignment: CDR1 SGHVS and CDR2 FNYEAQ. CDR3 amino acids: CASSLGTGGPSGNTIYF. CDR3 in DNA: TGTGCCAGCAGCTTGGGGACAGGGGGCCCATCTGGAAACACCATATATTTT.

The V gene is TRBV5-4, the J gene TRBJ2-6; no clear D. V was trimmed by 0 bases and J by 2 bases, leaving 12 bases between them. This CDR3 has 17 residues. Germline V gene lookup returns CDR1 SGHNT and CDR2 YYREEE (reference sequence). The CDR3 loop is CASSLDRSLTGANVLTF. For the CDR3, the DNA is TGTGCCAGCAGCTTGGACAGATCCCTAACTGGGGCCAACGTCCTGACTTTC.

The V call is TRBV29-1, the J call TRBJ2-7; 8 positions match TRBD2. This CDR3 has 15 amino acids. The germline V gene encodes CDR1 SQVTM and CDR2 ANQGSEA. Germline trimming cut 4 bases from V and 3 bases from J; bases unmatched to any gene: 11. The CDR3 sequence is CSVASPAGDLYEQYF. CDR3 bases: TGCAGCGTTGCATCGCCAGCGGGAGACCTCTACGAGCAGTACTTC.

The gene calls are TRBV10-3 and TRBJ2-7, with TRBD2 matching 8 bases. The trim removed 7 bases at V and 6 bases at J, leaving 8 bases unmatched. CDR1 ENHRY and CDR2 SYGVKD come from the germline V gene. The CDR3 has 13 amino acids. The chain's CDR3 is CAITSFLAGEQYF. In DNA, the CDR3 is TGTGCCATCACCTCTTTCCTAGCGGGCGAGCAGTACTTC.